The entry below gives a single TCR beta chain sequence along with its context. This sample stems from a study of cytomegalovirus exposure and HLA in healthy donors. 13 Jbeta primers and 60 Vbeta primers were used for the PCR. Some clones are missing from TCRdb's copy, which holds only in-frame ones; the method was immunoSEQ multiplex PCR. The table has about 67,000 clones, roughly 75% seen once; the top ten hold around 4%. Germline lookup yields CDR1 SGHTS and CDR2 YDEGEE. The junction had 4 bases not matched to a gene; V was cut back by 5 bases and J by 4 bases. There are 13 residues in the CDR3. The sequencing input was PBMCs. The rearrangement joins TRBV5-8 to TRBJ1-2; 8 positions agree with TRBD1. This receptor was obtained from a woman in her twenties or thirties in good health and CMV-seronegative. In nucleotides, the CDR3 is TGTGCCAGCAGAAGACAGGGGACCTATGGCTACACCTTC. Amino acid sequence: CASRRQGTYGYTF.